This entry describes one T cell receptor (beta chain). A much larger clone is a single base away; this may be a read error. One entry per CDR3 protein results from TCRdb running MiXCR on the reads. The sample holds 150,000 to 200,000 distinct CDR3 sequences, around 15% seen once. The source of the sample is a study of T cell repertoires in cytomegalovirus infection. Whole-study context: Signatures in public TCR beta sequences pointed to both CMV infection and matching HLA type.

The V segment lost 3 bases and the J segment 2 bases; nucleotides outside the gene matches: 11. Germline CDR1 SGHTA, CDR2 FQGNSA. The CDR3 length is 17 residues. The chain combines TRBV7-2 with TRBJ2-3; 7 bases fit TRBD2. The TCR originated in a human donor in good health (CMV status not recorded). Some clones in this sample may be carry-over from other donors' samples. The sequencing sample was made of PBMCs. CDR3 nucleotide sequence: TGTGCCAGCAGCTTGGGTAGACTAGCATGGAACACAGATACGCAGTATTTT. Translation: CASSLGRLAWNTDTQYF.